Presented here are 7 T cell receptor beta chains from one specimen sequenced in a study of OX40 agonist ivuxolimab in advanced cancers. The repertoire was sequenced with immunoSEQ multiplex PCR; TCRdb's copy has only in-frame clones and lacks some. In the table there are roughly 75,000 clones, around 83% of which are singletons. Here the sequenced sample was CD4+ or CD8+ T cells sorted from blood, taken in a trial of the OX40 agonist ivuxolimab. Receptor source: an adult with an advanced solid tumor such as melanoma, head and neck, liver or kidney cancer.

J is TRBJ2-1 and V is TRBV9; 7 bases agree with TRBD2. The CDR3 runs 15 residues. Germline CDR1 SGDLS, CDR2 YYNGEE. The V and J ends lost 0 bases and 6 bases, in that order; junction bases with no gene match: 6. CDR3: CASSVVASGLNEQFF. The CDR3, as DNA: TGTGCCAGCAGCGTAGTGGCTAGCGGACTCAATGAGCAGTTCTTC.

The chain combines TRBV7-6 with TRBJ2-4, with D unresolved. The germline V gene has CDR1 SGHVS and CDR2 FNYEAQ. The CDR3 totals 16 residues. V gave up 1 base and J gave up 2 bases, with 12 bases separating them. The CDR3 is CASSLEGSRTKNIQYF. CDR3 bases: TGTGCCAGCAGCTTAGAAGGGTCCAGGACCAAAAACATTCAGTACTTC.

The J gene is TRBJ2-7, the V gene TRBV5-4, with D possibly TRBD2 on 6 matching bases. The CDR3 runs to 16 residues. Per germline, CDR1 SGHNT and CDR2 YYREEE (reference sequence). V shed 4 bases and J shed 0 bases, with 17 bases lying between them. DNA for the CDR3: TGTGCCAGCAGCCGGGGCGGACTACGCCCCTCCTACGAGCAGTACTTC. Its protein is CASSRGGLRPSYEQYF.

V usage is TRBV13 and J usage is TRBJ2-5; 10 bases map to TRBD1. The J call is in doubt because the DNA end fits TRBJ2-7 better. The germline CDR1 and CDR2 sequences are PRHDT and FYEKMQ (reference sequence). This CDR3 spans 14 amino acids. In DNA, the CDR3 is TGTGCCAGCAGCCGGGACAGGGGCTCCTACGAGCAGTACTTC. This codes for CASSRDRGSYEQYF.

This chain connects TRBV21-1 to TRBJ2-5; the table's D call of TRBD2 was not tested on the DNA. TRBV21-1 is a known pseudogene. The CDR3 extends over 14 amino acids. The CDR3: CASRVKGEEETQYF. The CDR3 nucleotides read TGTGCCAGCAGGGTAAAGGGAGAGGAAGAGACCCAGTACTTC.

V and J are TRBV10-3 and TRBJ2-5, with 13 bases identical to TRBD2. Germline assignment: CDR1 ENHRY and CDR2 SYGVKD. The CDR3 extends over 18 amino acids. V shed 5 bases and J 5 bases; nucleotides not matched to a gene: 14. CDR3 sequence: CAISPYRLAGGPKETQYF. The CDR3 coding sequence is TGTGCCATCAGTCCCTACAGACTAGCGGGAGGACCTAAGGAGACCCAGTACTTC.

The CDR3 DNA is TGTGCCAGCAGCGCGGCTTATGGCTACACCTTC. Translated: CASSAAYGYTF. This chain uses TRBV6-1 with TRBJ1-2; D unclear. Germline CDR1 is MNHNS and CDR2 is SASEGT. The germline V and J ends were trimmed by 6 bases and 5 bases, with 7 bases remaining between them. The CDR3 is 11 amino acids.